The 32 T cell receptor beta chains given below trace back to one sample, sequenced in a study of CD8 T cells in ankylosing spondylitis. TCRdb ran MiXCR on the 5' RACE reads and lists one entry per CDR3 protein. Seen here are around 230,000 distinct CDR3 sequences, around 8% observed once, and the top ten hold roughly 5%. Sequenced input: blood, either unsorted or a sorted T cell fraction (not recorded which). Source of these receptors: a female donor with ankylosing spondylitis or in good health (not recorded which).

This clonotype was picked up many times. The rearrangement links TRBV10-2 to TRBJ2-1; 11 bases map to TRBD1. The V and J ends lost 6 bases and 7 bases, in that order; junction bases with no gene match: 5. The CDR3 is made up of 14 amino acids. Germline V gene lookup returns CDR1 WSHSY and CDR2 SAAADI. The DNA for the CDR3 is TGCGCCAGCAGCGGACAGGGGGCGAAGAATGAGCAGTTCTTC. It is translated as CASSGQGAKNEQFF.

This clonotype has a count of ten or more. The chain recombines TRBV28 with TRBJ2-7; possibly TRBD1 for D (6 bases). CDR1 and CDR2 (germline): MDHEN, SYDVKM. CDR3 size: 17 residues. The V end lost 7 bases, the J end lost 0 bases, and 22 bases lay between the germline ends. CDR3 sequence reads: CASNENVGQGSSYEQYF. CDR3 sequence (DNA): TGTGCCAGCAACGAAAACGTCGGGCAGGGGTCCTCCTACGAGCAGTACTTC.

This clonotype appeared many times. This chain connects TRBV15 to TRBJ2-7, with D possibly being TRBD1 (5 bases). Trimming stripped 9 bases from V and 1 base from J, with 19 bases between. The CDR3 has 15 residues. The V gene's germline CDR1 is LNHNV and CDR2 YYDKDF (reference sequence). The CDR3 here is CATGPGPPLSYEQYF. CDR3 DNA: TGTGCCACGGGGCCAGGGCCACCGCTTTCCTACGAGCAGTACTTC.

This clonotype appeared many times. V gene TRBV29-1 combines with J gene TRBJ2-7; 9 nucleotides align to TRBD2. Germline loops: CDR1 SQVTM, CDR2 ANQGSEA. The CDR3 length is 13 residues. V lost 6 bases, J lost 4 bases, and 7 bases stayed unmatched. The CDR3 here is CSVLAGEGYEQYF. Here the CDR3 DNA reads TGCAGCGTCTTAGCGGGAGAGGGGTACGAGCAGTACTTC.

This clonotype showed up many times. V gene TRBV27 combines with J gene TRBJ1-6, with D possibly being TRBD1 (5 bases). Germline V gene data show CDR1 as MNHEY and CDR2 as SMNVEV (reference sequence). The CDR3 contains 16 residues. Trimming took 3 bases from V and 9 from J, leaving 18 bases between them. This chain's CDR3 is CASSFQRGSNGSPLHF. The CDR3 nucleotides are TGTGCCAGCAGTTTCCAACGGGGGTCAAACGGTTCACCCCTCCACTTT.

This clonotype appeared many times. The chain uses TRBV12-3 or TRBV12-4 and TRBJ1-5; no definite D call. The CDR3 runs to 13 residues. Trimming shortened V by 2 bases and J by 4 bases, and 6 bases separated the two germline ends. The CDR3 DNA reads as TGTGCCAGCAGTTTATCGGCGAATCAGCCCCAGCATTTT. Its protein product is CASSLSANQPQHF.

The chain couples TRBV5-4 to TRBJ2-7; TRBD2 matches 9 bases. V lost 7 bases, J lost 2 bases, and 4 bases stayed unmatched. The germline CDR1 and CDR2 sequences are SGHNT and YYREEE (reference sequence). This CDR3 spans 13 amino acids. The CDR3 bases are TGTGCCAGCGGGATAGCGGGAGCCTACGAGCAGTACTTC. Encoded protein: CASGIAGAYEQYF. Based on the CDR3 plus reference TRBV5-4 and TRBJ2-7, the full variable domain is ETGVTQSPTHLIKTRGQQVTLRCSSQSGHNTVSWYQQALGQGPQFIFQYYREEENGRGNFPPRFSGLQFPNYSSELNVNALELDDSALYLCASGIAGAYEQYFGPGTRLTVT.

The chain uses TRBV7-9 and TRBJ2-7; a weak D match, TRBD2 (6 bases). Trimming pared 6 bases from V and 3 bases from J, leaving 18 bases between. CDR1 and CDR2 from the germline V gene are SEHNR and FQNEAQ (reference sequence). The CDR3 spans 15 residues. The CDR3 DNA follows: TGTGCCAGCAGGGAGGGGTGGATTGGCGGCTACGAGCAGTACTTC. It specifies CASREGWIGGYEQYF.

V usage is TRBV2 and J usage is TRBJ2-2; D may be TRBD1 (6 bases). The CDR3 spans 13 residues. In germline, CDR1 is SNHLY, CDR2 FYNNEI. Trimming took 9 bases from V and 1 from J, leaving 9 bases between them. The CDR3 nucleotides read TGTGCCAGTACAGGGCTGAACACCGGGGAGCTGTTTTTT. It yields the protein CASTGLNTGELFF. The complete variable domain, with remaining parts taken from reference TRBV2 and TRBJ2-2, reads EPEVTQTPSHQVTQMGQEVILRCVPISNHLYFYWYRQILGQKVEFLVSFYNNEISEKSEIFDDQFSVERPDGSNFTLKIRSTKLEDSAMYFCASTGLNTGELFFGEGSRLTVL.

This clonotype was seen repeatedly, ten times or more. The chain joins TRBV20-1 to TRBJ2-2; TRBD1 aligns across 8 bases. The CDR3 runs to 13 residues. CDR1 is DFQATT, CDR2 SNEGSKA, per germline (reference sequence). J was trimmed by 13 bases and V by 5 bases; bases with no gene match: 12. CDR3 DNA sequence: TGCAGTGCTGGAGCCCATTCCAGGGGGCGGCTGTTTTTT. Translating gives CSAGAHSRGRLFF.

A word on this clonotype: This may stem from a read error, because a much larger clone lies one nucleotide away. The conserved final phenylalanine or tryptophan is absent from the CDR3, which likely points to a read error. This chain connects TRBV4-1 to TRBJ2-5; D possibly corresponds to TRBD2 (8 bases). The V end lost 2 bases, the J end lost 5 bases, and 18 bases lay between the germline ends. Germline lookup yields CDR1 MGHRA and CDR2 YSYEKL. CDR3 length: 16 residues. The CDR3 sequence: CASSQSPGRGQETQYL. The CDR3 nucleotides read TGCGCCAGCAGCCAATCTCCCGGGAGGGGGCAGGAGACCCAGTACTTA.

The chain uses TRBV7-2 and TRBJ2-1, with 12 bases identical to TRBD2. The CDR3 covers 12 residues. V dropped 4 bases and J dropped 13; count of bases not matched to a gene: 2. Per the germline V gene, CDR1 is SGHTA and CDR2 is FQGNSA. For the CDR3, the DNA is TGTGCCAGCAGCTCGGGACTAGCGGGCCAGTTCTTC. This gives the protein CASSSGLAGQFF.

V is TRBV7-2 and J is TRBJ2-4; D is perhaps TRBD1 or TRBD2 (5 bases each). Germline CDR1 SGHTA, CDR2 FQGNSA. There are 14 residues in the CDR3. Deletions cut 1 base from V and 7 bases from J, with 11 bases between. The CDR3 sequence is CASSLGGSGNIQYF. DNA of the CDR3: TGTGCCAGCAGCTTAGGGGGGAGCGGCAACATTCAGTACTTC.

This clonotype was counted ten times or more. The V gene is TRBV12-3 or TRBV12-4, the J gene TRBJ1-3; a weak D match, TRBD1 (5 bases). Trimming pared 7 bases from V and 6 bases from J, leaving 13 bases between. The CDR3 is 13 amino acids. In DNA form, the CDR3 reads TGTGCCAGCATCCCAGGGTCAGAAAACACCATATATTTT. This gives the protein CASIPGSENTIYF.

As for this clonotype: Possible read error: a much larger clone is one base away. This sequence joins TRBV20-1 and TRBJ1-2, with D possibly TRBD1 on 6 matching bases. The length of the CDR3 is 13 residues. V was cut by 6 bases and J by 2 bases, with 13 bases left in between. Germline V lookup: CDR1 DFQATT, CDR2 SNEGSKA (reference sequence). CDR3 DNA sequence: TGCAGTGCCCGGCACAGGGCCAACTATGGCTACACCTTC. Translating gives CSARHRANYGYTF.

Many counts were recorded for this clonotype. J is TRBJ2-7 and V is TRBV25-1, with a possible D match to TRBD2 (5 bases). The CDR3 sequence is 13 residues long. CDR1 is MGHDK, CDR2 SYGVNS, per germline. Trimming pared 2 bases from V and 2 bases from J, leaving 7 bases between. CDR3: CASSERGTYEQYF. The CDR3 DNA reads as TGTGCCAGCAGTGAACGGGGTACCTACGAGCAGTACTTC.

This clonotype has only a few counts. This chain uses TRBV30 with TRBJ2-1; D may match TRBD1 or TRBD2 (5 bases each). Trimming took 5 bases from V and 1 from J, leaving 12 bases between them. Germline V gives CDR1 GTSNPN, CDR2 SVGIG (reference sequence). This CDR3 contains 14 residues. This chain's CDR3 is CAWDRGFSYNEQFF. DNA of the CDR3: TGTGCCTGGGACCGGGGCTTTTCCTACAATGAGCAGTTCTTC. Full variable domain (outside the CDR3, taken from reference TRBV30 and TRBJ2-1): SQTIHQWPATLVQPVGSPLSLECTVEGTSNPNLYWYRQAAGRGLQLLFYSVGIGQISSEVPQNLSASRPQDRQFILSSKKLLLSDSGFYLCAWDRGFSYNEQFFGPGTRLTVL.

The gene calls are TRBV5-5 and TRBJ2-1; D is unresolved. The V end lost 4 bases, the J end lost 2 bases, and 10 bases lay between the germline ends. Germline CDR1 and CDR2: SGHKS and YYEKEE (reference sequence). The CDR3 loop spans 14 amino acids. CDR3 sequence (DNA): TGTGCCAGCAGCCCGAGTCTTGCCTACAATGAGCAGTTCTTC. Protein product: CASSPSLAYNEQFF.

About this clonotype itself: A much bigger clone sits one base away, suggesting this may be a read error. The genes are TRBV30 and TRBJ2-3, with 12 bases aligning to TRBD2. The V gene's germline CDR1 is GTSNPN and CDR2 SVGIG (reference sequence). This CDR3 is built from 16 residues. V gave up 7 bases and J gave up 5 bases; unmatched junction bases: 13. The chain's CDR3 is CASTSYASGRGDTQYF. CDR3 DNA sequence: TGTGCCTCTACCTCCTACGCTAGCGGGAGGGGAGATACGCAGTATTTT.

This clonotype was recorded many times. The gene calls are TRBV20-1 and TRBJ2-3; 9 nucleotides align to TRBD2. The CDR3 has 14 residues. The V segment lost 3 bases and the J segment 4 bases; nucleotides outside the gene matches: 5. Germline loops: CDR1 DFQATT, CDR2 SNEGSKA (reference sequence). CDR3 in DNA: TGCAGTGCTAGTAGGCGGGAGGGCCCAGATACGCAGTATTTT. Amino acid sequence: CSASRREGPDTQYF.

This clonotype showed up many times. DNA for the CDR3: TGTGCCAGCAGCCTGTATGGCTACACCTTC. Residues: CASSLYGYTF. V is TRBV27 and J is TRBJ1-2; D uncertain. The germline gives CDR1 MNHEY, CDR2 SMNVEV (reference sequence). V was cut by 6 bases and J by 5 bases, with 4 bases left in between. The CDR3 runs to 10 residues.

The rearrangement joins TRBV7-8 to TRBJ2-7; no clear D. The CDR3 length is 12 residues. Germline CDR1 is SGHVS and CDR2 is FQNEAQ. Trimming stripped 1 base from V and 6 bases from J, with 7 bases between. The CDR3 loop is CASSLVSREQYF. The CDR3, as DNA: TGTGCCAGCAGCTTAGTTTCCCGCGAGCAGTACTTC.

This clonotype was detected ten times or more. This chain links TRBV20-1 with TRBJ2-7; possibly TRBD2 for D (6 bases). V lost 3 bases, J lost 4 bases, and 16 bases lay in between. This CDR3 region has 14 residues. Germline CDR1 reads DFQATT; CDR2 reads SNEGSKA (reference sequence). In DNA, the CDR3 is TGCAGTGCTAGTTTCCGCGGGACGGCGTACGAGCAGTACTTC. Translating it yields CSASFRGTAYEQYF.

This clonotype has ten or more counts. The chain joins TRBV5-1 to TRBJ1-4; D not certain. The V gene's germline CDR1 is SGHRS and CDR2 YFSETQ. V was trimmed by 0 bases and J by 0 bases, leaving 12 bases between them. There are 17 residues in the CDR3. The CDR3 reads CASSLGGSPSTNEKLFF. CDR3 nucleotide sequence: TGCGCCAGCAGCTTGGGAGGGTCCCCCTCAACTAATGAAAAACTGTTTTTT.

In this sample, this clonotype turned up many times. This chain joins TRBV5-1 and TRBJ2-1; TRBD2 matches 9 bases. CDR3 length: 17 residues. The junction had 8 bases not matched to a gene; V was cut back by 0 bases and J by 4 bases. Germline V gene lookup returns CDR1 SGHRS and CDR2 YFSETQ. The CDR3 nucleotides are TGCGCCAGCAGCTTGGGGGCTAGCGGGACTTCGTACAATGAGCAGTTCTTC. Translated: CASSLGASGTSYNEQFF.

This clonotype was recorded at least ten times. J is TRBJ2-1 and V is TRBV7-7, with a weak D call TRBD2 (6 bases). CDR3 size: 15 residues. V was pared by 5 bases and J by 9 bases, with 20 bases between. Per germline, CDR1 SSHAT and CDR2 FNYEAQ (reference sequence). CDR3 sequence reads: CASSPSGLGQGEQFF. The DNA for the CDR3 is TGTGCCAGCAGCCCTTCGGGACTGGGCCAGGGTGAGCAGTTCTTC.

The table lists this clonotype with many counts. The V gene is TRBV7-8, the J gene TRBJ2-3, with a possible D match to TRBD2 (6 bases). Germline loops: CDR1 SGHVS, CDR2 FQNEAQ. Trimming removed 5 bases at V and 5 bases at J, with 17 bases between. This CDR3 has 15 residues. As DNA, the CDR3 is TGTGCCAGCAGCCGCCGGGAGTTTGGTGGAGATACGCAGTATTTT. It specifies CASSRREFGGDTQYF.

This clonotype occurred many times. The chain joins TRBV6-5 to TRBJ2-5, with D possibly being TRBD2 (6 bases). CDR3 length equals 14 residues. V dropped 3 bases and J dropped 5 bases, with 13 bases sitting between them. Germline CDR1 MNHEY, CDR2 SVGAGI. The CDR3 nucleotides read TGTGCCAGCAGTTATCTAGCGATCGGGGAGACCCAGTACTTC. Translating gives CASSYLAIGETQYF.

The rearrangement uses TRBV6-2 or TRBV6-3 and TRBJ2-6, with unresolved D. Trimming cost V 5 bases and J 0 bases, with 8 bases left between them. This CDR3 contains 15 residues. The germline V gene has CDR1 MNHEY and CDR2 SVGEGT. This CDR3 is CASSRHDSGANVLTF. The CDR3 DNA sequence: TGTGCCAGCAGTCGACACGACTCTGGGGCCAACGTCCTGACTTTC.

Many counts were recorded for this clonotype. The CDR3, as DNA: TGCAGTGCTAGAGATGTGGACAGATCTAACACTGAAGCTTTCTTT. This sequence encodes CSARDVDRSNTEAFF. This chain links TRBV20-1 with TRBJ1-1; possible D gene TRBD1, 6 bases. V lost 0 bases and J lost 2, with 13 bases in between. Germline V gene data show CDR1 as DFQATT and CDR2 as SNEGSKA (reference sequence). This CDR3 has 15 residues.

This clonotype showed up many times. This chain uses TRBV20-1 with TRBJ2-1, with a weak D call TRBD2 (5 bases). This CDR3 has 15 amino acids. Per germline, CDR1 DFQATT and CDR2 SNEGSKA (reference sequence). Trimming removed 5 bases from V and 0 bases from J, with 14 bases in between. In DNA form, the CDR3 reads TGCAGTGCTTACCCACTAGGGAACTCCTACAATGAGCAGTTCTTC. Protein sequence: CSAYPLGNSYNEQFF.

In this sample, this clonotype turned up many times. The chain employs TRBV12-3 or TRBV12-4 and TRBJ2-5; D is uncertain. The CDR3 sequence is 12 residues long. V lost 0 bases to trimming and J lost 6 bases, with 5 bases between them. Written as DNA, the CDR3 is TGTGCCAGCAGTTTAGCGTGGAAGACCCAGTACTTC. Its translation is CASSLAWKTQYF.